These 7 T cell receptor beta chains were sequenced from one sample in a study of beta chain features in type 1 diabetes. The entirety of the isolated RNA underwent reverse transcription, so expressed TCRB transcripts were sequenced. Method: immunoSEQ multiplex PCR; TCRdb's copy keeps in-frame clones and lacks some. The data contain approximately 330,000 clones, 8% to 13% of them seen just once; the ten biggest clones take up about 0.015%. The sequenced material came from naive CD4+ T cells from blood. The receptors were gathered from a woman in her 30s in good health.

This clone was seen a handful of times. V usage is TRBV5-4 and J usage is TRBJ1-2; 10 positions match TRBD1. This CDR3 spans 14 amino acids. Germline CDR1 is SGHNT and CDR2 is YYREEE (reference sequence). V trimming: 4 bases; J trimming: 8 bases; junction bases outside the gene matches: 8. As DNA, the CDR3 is TGTGCCAGCAGCATGACAGGGGGCGACGGAGGCTACACCTTC. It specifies CASSMTGGDGGYTF.

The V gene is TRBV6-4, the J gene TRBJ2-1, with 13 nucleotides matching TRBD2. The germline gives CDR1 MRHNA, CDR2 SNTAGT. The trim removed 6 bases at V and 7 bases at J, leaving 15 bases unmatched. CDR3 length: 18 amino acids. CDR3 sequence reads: CASSAGLAGVGNWNEQFF. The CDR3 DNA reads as TGTGCCAGCAGCGCAGGACTAGCGGGAGTTGGGAACTGGAATGAGCAGTTCTTC.

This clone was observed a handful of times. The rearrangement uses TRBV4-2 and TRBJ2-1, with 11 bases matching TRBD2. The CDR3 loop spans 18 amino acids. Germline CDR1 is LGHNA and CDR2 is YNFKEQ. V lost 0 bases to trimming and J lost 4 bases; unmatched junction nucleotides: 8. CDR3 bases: TGTGCCAGCAGCCAAGAGCGCGCTAGCGGGAGGCTGTACAATGAGCAGTTCTTC. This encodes CASSQERASGRLYNEQFF.

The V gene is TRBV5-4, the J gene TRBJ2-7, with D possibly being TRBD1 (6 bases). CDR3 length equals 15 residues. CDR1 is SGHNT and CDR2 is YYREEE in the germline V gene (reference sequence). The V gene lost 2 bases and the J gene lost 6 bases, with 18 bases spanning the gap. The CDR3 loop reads CASSFTGLGAGEQYF. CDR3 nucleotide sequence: TGTGCCAGCAGCTTTACCGGTCTGGGGGCGGGCGAGCAGTACTTC. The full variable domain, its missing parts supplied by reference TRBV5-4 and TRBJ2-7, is ETGVTQSPTHLIKTRGQQVTLRCSSQSGHNTVSWYQQALGQGPQFIFQYYREEENGRGNFPPRFSGLQFPNYSSELNVNALELDDSALYLCASSFTGLGAGEQYFGPGTRLTVT.

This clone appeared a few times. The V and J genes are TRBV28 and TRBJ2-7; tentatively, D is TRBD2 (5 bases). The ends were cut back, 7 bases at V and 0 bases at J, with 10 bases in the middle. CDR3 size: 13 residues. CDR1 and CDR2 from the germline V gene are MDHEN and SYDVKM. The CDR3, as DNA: TGTGCCAGCAATCTCCGGGACTCCTACGAGCAGTACTTC. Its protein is CASNLRDSYEQYF.

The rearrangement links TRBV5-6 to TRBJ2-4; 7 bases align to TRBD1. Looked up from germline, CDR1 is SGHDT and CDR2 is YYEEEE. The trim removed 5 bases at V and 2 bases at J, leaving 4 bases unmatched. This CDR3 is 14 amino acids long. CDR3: CASRNRGTKNIQYF. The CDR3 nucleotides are TGTGCCAGCAGAAACAGGGGAACCAAAAACATTCAGTACTTC.

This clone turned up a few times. The CDR3 DNA is TGTGCCTGGGGGACAGTTAACTATGGCTACACCTTC. It yields the protein CAWGTVNYGYTF. The rearrangement links TRBV30 to TRBJ1-2; 7 positions agree with TRBD1. The V gene's germline CDR1 is GTSNPN and CDR2 SVGIG (reference sequence). V lost 5 bases, J lost 1 base, and 1 base stayed unmatched. The CDR3 extends over 12 amino acids.